The 26 T cell receptor beta chains in this list originate from one sample, sequenced in a study of beta chain features in type 1 diabetes. Findings of the study overall: Moderately but significantly shorter TCRB CDR3s were found in Type 1 diabetes patients in all four CD4+ subsets.

Antigen specificity for these receptors is unknown. Expressed TCRB transcripts got sequenced, as all isolated RNA was reverse transcribed. Produced via immunoSEQ multiplex PCR; TCRdb's table is partial and in-frame only. The table lists about 250,000 clones, approximately 10% of them singletons, with around 0.017% in the top ten. Sequences were obtained from naive CD4+ T cells from blood. These receptor sequences come from a young man with type 1 diabetes.

This clone was seen only a few times. This chain links TRBV29-1 with TRBJ1-4; 11 nucleotides match TRBD1. The V segment lost 7 bases and the J segment 7 bases; nucleotides outside the gene matches: 8. The V gene's germline CDR1 is SQVTM and CDR2 ANQGSEA. The CDR3 totals 14 residues. The CDR3 DNA is TGCAGCGCGCTACCCGGGACAGGGGGTGAAAAACTGTTTTTT. Translated, it gives CSALPGTGGEKLFF.

The rearrangement joins TRBV4-2 to TRBJ1-2; possibly TRBD1 for D (5 bases). CDR1 is LGHNA and CDR2 is YNFKEQ in the germline V gene. Trimming cost V 1 base and J 4 bases, with 13 bases left between them. The CDR3 totals 15 residues. The CDR3 coding sequence is TGTGCCAGCAGCCAAGGACAGACCGAAACCTATGGCTACACCTTC. Its translation: CASSQGQTETYGYTF.

This clone was detected only a few times. The rearrangement links TRBV30 to TRBJ2-7, with TRBD1 matching 7 bases. Germline V lookup: CDR1 GTSNPN, CDR2 SVGIG (reference sequence). J lost 2 bases, V lost 2 bases, and 3 bases had no gene match. CDR3 length: 13 amino acids. CDR3 DNA sequence: TGTGCCTGGAGTCTCGGGACAGCCTACGAGCAGTACTTC. It translates to CAWSLGTAYEQYF.

This clone appeared a few times. V gene TRBV5-1 combines with J gene TRBJ2-1, with 9 bases that match TRBD1. The CDR3 is 19 residues long. Germline V gene data show CDR1 as SGHRS and CDR2 as YFSETQ. J gave up 0 bases and V 2 bases, and 12 bases lay outside the gene matches. The CDR3 DNA reads TGCGCCAGCAGCTTTGGGGGGACAGGGCGGACCGGCTCCTACAATGAGCAGTTCTTC. Amino acids: CASSFGGTGRTGSYNEQFF.

Notes on this clone: The same CDR3 can be traced to other DNA sequences in this sample. The chain is built from TRBV9 and TRBJ2-3; TRBD2 matches at 9 bases. J was trimmed by 1 base and V by 0 bases; bases with no gene match: 3. This CDR3 spans 16 amino acids. Germline loops: CDR1 SGDLS, CDR2 YYNGEE. CDR3 coding DNA: TGTGCCAGCAGCGTAGGGGCTAGCGGGGGCACAGATACGCAGTATTTT. Amino acids: CASSVGASGGTDTQYF.

The rearrangement uses TRBV28 and TRBJ2-3; 9 nucleotides agree with TRBD1. Trimming at V came to 8 bases and at J to 3 bases, leaving 3 bases not matched to a gene. Germline CDR1 MDHEN, CDR2 SYDVKM. This CDR3 contains 13 residues. The CDR3 spells CASGGQGTDTQYF. The CDR3 region has the DNA TGTGCCAGCGGTGGACAGGGGACAGATACGCAGTATTTT.

In its sample, this clone was seen a few times. The chain links TRBV7-8 to TRBJ1-1, with D hard to call. Germline CDR1 SGHVS, CDR2 FQNEAQ. This CDR3 has 13 amino acids. V was trimmed by 8 bases and J by 0 bases, leaving 10 bases between them. This CDR3 reads CASSWEMNTEAFF. The CDR3 DNA reads TGTGCCAGCTCTTGGGAGATGAACACTGAAGCTTTCTTT.

The rearrangement joins TRBV28 to TRBJ2-7, with 9 bases that match TRBD2. V trimming: 7 bases; J trimming: 5 bases; junction bases outside the gene matches: 6. The CDR3 sequence is 13 residues long. Per germline, CDR1 MDHEN and CDR2 SYDVKM. The CDR3 DNA is TGTGCCAGCAATAGCGGGGGAGTCCACGAGCAGTACTTC. This encodes CASNSGGVHEQYF.

This clone appeared a few times. This chain uses TRBV9 with TRBJ2-3; D is undetermined. The germline V gene encodes CDR1 SGDLS and CDR2 YYNGEE. The V gene lost 0 bases and the J gene lost 1 base, with 6 bases spanning the gap. This CDR3 comprises 14 residues. The CDR3 DNA is TGTGCCAGCAGCGTAGATGGCCGCACAGATACGCAGTATTTT. Residues: CASSVDGRTDTQYF.

This chain connects TRBV11-1 to TRBJ1-3; possibly TRBD1 for D (6 bases). The CDR3 sequence is 16 residues long. Trimming left V 3 bases short and J 2 bases short, with 14 bases between. Germline values: CDR1 SGHAT, CDR2 FQDESV (reference sequence). The DNA for the CDR3 is TGTGCCAGCAGCTTCGGACCCGCAGGGGCTGGAAACACCATATATTTT. Its protein product is CASSFGPAGAGNTIYF. Supplemented by reference TRBV11-1 and TRBJ1-3, the full variable domain reads EAEVAQSPRYKITEKSQAVAFWCDPISGHATLYWYRQILGQGPELLVQFQDESVVDDSQLPKDRFSAERLKGVDSTLKIQPAELGDSAMYLCASSFGPAGAGNTIYFGEGSWLTVV.

The genes are TRBV5-4 and TRBJ2-1; TRBD1 matches 8 bases. The germline V gene encodes CDR1 SGHNT and CDR2 YYREEE (reference sequence). V lost 0 bases and J lost 9; bases outside the gene matches: 8. The CDR3 spans 15 residues. The chain's CDR3 is CASSLGTGYVTEQFF. For the CDR3, the DNA is TGTGCCAGCAGCTTGGGGACAGGGTATGTCACTGAGCAGTTCTTC.

J is TRBJ1-1 and V is TRBV30; the D gene is possibly TRBD1 (6 bases). Trimming shortened V by 2 bases and J by 4 bases, and 17 bases separated the two germline ends. The CDR3 is made up of 15 amino acids. CDR1 is GTSNPN and CDR2 is SVGIG in the germline V gene (reference sequence). CDR3 nucleotides: TGTGCCTGGAGTCTAAGGGGGGGGTTGAGCACTGAAGCTTTCTTT. Residues: CAWSLRGGLSTEAFF.

This clone was counted only a few times. This chain joins TRBV4-3 and TRBJ2-2; the D gene is possibly TRBD1 (5 bases). Trimming removed 1 base at V and 4 bases at J, with 13 bases between. From germline, CDR1 is LGHNA and CDR2 YSLEER. CDR3 size: 16 residues. CDR3 coding DNA: TGCGCCAGCAGCCAAGTGGCAGGGAAGGGCACCGGGGAGCTGTTTTTT. Translation gives CASSQVAGKGTGELFF.

The chain carries TRBV7-2 and TRBJ2-7, with TRBD1 identical over 8 bases. V lost 1 base to trimming and J lost 6 bases; unmatched junction nucleotides: 8. CDR1 and CDR2 from the germline V gene are SGHTA and FQGNSA. This CDR3 has 15 amino acids. The CDR3 DNA is TGTGCCAGCAGCTTAGTGGGCAGGGGGCGAAGCGAGCAGTACTTC. The encoded protein is CASSLVGRGRSEQYF. The variable domain in full, completed from reference TRBV7-2 and TRBJ2-7, reads GAGVSQSPSNKVTEKGKDVELRCDPISGHTALYWYRQSLGQGLEFLIYFQGNSAPDKSGLPSDRFSAERTGGSVSTLTIQRTQQEDSAVYLCASSLVGRGRSEQYFGPGTRLTVT.

The rearrangement links TRBV7-2 to TRBJ2-3; D gene ambiguous. V lost 4 bases, J lost 1 base, and 12 bases lay in between. CDR1 and CDR2 (germline): SGHTA, FQGNSA. The CDR3 has 15 amino acids. CDR3 region: CASSSPLSGTDTQYF. Written as DNA, the CDR3 is TGTGCCAGCAGCTCCCCCTTGAGTGGCACAGATACGCAGTATTTT.

The gene calls are TRBV29-1 and TRBJ2-2; 7 nucleotides align to TRBD1. The CDR3 spans 14 residues. Germline V gene lookup returns CDR1 SQVTM and CDR2 ANQGSEA. V shed 4 bases, J shed 1 base, and the junction held 3 bases outside the gene matches. The CDR3: CSVGRDRNTGELFF. CDR3 bases: TGCAGCGTTGGCCGGGACAGGAACACCGGGGAGCTGTTTTTT.

The chain couples TRBV11-2 to TRBJ2-3; D is ambiguous. The germline V gene has CDR1 SGHAT and CDR2 FQNNGV. The CDR3 length is 13 residues. V was shortened by 4 bases and J by 5 bases, with 10 bases between the two germline ends. CDR3 DNA: TGTGCCAGCAGCTGGGCCCTTCGAGATACGCAGTATTTT. Its translation is CASSWALRDTQYF.

CDR3 sequence: CASSLGLAGADEQFF. The CDR3 bases are TGTGCCAGCAGCTTAGGGCTAGCGGGGGCCGATGAGCAGTTCTTC. The chain employs TRBV7-9 and TRBJ2-1; 10 nucleotides line up with TRBD2. This CDR3 region has 15 residues. V was pared by 1 base and J by 8 bases, with 5 bases of the junction left unmatched. Germline V CDR1 and CDR2: SEHNR, FQNEAQ (reference sequence).

This clone turned up a few times. The chain has TRBV7-3 and TRBJ2-7; 8 nucleotides line up with TRBD2. CDR1 SGHTA and CDR2 FQGTGA come from the germline V gene. The CDR3 loop spans 16 amino acids. The trim removed 3 bases at V and 0 bases at J, leaving 7 bases unmatched. This CDR3 is CASSLAGGTRSYEQYF. In DNA, the CDR3 is TGTGCCAGCAGCTTGGCGGGGGGCACACGCTCCTACGAGCAGTACTTC.

This clone was recorded a few times. The chain couples TRBV28 to TRBJ1-1, with unresolved D. V shed 7 bases and J shed 1 base, with 7 bases lying between them. The CDR3 sequence is 12 residues long. CDR1 and CDR2 (germline): MDHEN, SYDVKM. The CDR3 is CASKSPNTEAFF. CDR3 coding DNA: TGTGCCAGCAAAAGCCCGAACACTGAAGCTTTCTTT.

The chain employs TRBV4-2 and TRBJ2-5; 10 bases match TRBD1. The length of the CDR3 is 15 residues. Germline CDR1 reads LGHNA; CDR2 reads YNFKEQ. Germline trimming cut 4 bases from V and 2 bases from J; bases unmatched to any gene: 4. The CDR3 is CASSRGQGPQETQYF. For the CDR3, the DNA is TGTGCCAGCAGCCGGGGACAGGGGCCTCAAGAGACCCAGTACTTC.

This clone was detected only a few times. J is TRBJ2-4 and V is TRBV6-5, with a possible D match to TRBD2 (5 bases). Per the germline V gene, CDR1 is MNHEY and CDR2 is SVGAGI. This CDR3 has 14 amino acids. Trimming took off 6 bases at V and 1 base at J, with 10 bases between the two ends. The CDR3 coding sequence is TGTGCCAGCAGGTCGACGGGGGCCAAAAACATTCAGTACTTC. Translation gives CASRSTGAKNIQYF.

This clone turned up a few times. The chain has TRBV6-5 and TRBJ1-2, with D tentatively TRBD1 (6 bases). Germline V gene sequence: CDR1 MNHEY, CDR2 SVGAGI. V shed 10 bases and J shed 8 bases, with 17 bases lying between them. The CDR3 runs 12 residues. CDR3 protein: CATQDSRIGYTF. DNA for the CDR3: TGTGCCACACAGGACAGCCGAATAGGCTACACCTTC.

The chain combines TRBV6-6 with TRBJ2-7; a weak D match, TRBD2 (6 bases). The CDR3 has 13 residues. Between the trimmed V and J ends, which lost 6 bases and 0 bases, there was a span of 9 bases. The germline gives CDR1 MNHNY, CDR2 SVGAGI (reference sequence). The CDR3 loop reads CASRGLLSYEQYF. The CDR3 DNA reads TGTGCCAGCAGGGGACTTCTCTCCTACGAGCAGTACTTC.

This clone has just a few counts. The genes are TRBV6-6 and TRBJ1-1; D unresolved. The germline CDR1 and CDR2 sequences are MNHNY and SVGAGI (reference sequence). V was cut by 1 base and J by 0 bases, with 6 bases left in between. The CDR3 runs 14 residues. CDR3 coding DNA: TGTGCCAGCAGTTACTTGTCGGTGAACACTGAAGCTTTCTTT. This encodes CASSYLSVNTEAFF.

This chain uses TRBV6-1 with TRBJ2-5, with a possible D match to TRBD2 (6 bases). Trimming took off 5 bases at V and 5 bases at J, with 15 bases between the two ends. Germline CDR1 and CDR2: MNHNS and SASEGT. The CDR3 is made up of 14 amino acids. The CDR3, as DNA: TGTGCCAGCAGTCGGGACCCTGCGGGGGAGACCCAGTACTTC. Amino acid sequence: CASSRDPAGETQYF.